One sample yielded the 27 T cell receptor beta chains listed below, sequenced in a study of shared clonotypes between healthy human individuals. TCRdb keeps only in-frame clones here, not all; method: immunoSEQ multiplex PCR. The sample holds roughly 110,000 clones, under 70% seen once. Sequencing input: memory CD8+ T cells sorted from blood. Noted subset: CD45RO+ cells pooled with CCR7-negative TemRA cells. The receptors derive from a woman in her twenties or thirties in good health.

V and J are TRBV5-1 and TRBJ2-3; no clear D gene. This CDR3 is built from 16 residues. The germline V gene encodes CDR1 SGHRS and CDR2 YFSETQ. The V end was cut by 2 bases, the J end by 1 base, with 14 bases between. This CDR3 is CASSLDGMQGTDTQYF. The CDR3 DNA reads TGCGCCAGCAGCTTAGATGGGATGCAGGGCACAGATACGCAGTATTTT. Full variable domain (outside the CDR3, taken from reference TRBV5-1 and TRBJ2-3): KAGVTQTPRYLIKTRGQQVTLSCSPISGHRSVSWYQQTPGQGLQFLFEYFSETQRNKGNFPGRFSGRQFSNSRSEMNVSTLELGDSALYLCASSLDGMQGTDTQYFGPGTRLTVL.

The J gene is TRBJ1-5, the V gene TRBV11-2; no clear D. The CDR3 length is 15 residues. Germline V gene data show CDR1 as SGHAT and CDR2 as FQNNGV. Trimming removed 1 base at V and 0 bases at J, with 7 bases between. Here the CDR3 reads CASSLGDTSNQPQHF. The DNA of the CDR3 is TGTGCCAGCAGCTTAGGGGATACTAGCAATCAGCCCCAGCATTTT.

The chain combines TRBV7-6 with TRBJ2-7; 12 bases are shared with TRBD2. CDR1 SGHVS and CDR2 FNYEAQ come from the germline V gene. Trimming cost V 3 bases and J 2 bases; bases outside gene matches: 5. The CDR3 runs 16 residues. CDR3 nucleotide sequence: TGTGCCAGCAGCTTGGGACTAGCGGGTGAAGCCTACGAGCAGTACTTC. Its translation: CASSLGLAGEAYEQYF.

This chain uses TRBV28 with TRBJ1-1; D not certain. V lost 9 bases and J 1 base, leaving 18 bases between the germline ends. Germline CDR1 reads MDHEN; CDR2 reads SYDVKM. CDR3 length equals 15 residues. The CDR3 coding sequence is TGTGCCAGTAGACCTTGGGCGGCTTCGAACACTGAAGCTTTCTTT. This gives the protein CASRPWAASNTEAFF.

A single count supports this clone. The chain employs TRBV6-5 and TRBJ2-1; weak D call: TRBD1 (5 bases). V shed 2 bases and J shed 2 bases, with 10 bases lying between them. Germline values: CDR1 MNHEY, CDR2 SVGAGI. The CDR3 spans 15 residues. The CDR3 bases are TGTGCCAGCAGTTACGGGCAGGACACCTACAATGAGCAGTTCTTC. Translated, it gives CASSYGQDTYNEQFF.

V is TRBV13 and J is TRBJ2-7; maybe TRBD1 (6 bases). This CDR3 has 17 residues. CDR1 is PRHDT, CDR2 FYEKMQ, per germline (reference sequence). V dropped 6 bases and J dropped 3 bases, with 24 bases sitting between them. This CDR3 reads CASRLLGTPDSDYEQYF. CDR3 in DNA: TGTGCCAGCAGGCTGCTTGGAACCCCGGACAGCGACTACGAGCAGTACTTC.

The CDR3 DNA reads TGTGCCAGCAGTGCCCCTCAGGGTGATGGCGACGAGCAGTACTTC. Translated: CASSAPQGDGDEQYF. The rearrangement links TRBV28 to TRBJ2-7; a weak D match, TRBD1 (5 bases). CDR3 length: 15 amino acids. Germline V gene lookup returns CDR1 MDHEN and CDR2 SYDVKM. V shed 5 bases and J shed 5 bases, with 19 bases lying between them.

DNA for the CDR3: TGTGCCAGCAGTGGCCCTCGTAGCCAGCCTACGCAGTATTTT. Its protein product is CASSGPRSQPTQYF. The rearrangement joins TRBV6-1 to TRBJ2-3; no clear D. The CDR3 has 14 amino acids. The V end was cut by 4 bases, the J end by 8 bases, with 16 bases between. The germline V gene encodes CDR1 MNHNS and CDR2 SASEGT.

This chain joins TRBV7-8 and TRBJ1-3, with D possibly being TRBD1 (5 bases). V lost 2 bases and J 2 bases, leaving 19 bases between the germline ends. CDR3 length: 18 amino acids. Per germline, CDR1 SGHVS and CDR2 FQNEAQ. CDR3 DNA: TGTGCCAGCAGCTTATTTAGGTTCGGGGGTAGTACTGGAAACACCATATATTTT. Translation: CASSLFRFGGSTGNTIYF.

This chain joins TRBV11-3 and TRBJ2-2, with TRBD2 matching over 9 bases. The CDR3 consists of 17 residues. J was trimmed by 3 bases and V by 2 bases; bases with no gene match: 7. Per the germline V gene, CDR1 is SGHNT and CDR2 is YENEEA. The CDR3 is CASSLTRLAAYTGELFF. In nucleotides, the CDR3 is TGTGCCAGCAGCTTAACCAGACTAGCGGCCTACACCGGGGAGCTGTTTTTT.

CDR3 nucleotides: TGTGCCAGCAGCTTAATTCCCGGCATAGCTTTCTTT. It is translated as CASSLIPGIAFF. V is TRBV7-2 and J is TRBJ1-1; D gene unclear. CDR3 length: 12 amino acids. V gave up 2 bases and J gave up 10 bases, with 11 bases separating them. CDR1 and CDR2 (germline): SGHTA, FQGNSA.

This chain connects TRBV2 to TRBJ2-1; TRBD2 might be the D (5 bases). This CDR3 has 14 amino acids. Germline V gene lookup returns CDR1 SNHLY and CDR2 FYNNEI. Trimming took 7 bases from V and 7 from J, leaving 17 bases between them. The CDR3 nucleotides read TGTGCCAGCAACCCGGACTCAACCGGTAATGAGCAGTTCTTC. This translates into CASNPDSTGNEQFF.

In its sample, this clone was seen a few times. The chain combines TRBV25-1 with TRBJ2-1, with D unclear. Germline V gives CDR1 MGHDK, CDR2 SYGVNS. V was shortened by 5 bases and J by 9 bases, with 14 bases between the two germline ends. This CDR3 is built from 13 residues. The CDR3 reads CASSRREKSEQFF. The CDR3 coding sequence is TGTGCCAGCAGTAGAAGGGAAAAGAGTGAGCAGTTCTTC.

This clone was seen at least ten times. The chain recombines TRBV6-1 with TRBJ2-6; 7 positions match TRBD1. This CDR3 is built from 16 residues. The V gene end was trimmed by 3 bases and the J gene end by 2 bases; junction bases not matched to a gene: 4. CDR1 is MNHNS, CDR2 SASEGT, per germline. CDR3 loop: CASSDVGGTGANVLTF. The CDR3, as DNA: TGTGCCAGCAGTGACGTAGGGGGCACTGGGGCCAACGTCCTGACTTTC.

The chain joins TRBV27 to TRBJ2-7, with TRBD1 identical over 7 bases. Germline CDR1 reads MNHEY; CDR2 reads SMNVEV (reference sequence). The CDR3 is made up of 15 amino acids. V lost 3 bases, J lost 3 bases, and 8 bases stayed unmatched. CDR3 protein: CASSFWQGDRYEQYF. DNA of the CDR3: TGTGCCAGCAGTTTTTGGCAGGGGGACCGCTACGAGCAGTACTTC.

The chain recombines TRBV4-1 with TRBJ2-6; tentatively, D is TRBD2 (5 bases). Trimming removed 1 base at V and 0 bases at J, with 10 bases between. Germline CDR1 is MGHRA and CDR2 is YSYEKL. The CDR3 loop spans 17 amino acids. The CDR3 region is CASSQGTAGSGANVLTF. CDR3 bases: TGCGCCAGCAGCCAAGGGACCGCGGGCTCTGGGGCCAACGTCCTGACTTTC.

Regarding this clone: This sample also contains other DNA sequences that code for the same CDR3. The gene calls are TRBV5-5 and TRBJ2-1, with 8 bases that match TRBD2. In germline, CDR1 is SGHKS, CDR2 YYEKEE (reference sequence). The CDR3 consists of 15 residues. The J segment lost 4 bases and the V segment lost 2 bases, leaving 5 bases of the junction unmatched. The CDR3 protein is CASSLFREGYNEQFF. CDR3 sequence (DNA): TGTGCCAGCAGCTTATTCCGGGAGGGTTACAATGAGCAGTTCTTC.

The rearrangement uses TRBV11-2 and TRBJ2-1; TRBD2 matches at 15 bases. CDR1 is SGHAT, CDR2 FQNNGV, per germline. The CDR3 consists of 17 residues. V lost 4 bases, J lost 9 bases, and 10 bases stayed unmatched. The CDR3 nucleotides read TGTGCCAGCAGCTCCCGGACTAGCGGGAGGGCGGTAGGTGAGCAGTTCTTC. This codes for CASSSRTSGRAVGEQFF.

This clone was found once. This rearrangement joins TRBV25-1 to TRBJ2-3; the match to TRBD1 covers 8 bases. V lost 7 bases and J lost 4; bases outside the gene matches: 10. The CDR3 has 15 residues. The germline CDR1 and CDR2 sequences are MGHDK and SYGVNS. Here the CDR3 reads CASTRQGRYADTQYF. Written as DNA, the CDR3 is TGTGCCAGCACCCGACAGGGGAGGTACGCAGATACGCAGTATTTT.

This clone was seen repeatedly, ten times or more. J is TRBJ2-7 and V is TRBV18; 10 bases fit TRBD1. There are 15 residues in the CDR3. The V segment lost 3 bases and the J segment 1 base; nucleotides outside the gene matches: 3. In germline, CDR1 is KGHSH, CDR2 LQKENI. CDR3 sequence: CASSPDRGHSYEQYF. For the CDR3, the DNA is TGTGCCAGCTCACCTGACAGGGGGCATTCCTACGAGCAGTACTTC. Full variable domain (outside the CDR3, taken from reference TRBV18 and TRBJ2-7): NAGVMQNPRHLVRRRGQEARLRCSPMKGHSHVYWYRQLPEEGLKFMVYLQKENIIDESGMPKERFSAEFPKEGPSILRIQQVVRGDSAAYFCASSPDRGHSYEQYFGPGTRLTVT.

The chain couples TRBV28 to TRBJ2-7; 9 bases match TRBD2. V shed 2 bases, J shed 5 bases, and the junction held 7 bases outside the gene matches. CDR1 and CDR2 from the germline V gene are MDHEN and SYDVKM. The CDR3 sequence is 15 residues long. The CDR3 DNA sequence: TGTGCCAGCAGTTTAGTTAGCGGGAGCATCCACGAGCAGTACTTC. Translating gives CASSLVSGSIHEQYF.

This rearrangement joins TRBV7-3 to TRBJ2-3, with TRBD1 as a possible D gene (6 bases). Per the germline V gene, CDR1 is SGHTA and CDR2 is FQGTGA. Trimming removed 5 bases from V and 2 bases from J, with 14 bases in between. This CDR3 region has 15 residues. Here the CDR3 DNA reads TGTGCCAGCAGCCCTACAGGGTACATCACAGATACGCAGTATTTT. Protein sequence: CASSPTGYITDTQYF.

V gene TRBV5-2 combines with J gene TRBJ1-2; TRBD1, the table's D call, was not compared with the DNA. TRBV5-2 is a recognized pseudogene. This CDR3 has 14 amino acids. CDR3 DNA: TGTGCCAGCAGCGTCGGACAGGGAGGCTATGGCTACACCTTC. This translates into CASSVGQGGYGYTF.

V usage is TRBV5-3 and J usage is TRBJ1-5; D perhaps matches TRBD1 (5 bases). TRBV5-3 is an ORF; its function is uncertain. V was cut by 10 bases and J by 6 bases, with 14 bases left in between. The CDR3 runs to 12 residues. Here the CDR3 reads CASSGGGQPQHF. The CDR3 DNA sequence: TGTGCCTCATCCGGCGGGGGTCAGCCCCAGCATTTT.

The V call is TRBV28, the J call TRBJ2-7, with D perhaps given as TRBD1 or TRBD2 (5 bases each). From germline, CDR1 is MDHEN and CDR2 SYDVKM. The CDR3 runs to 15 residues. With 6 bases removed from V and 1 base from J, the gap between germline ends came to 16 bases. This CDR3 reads CASSAPGRGSYEQYF. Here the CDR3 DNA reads TGTGCCAGCAGCGCGCCGGGACGAGGGTCCTACGAGCAGTACTTC.

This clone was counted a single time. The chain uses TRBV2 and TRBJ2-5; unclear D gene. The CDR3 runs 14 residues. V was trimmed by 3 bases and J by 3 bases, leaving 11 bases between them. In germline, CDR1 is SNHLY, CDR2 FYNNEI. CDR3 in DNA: TGTGCCAGCAGTGAGTGGGCGGTAGAAGAGACCCAGTACTTC. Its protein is CASSEWAVEETQYF.

CDR3 amino acids: CASLKRIDTGELFF. As DNA, the CDR3 is TGTGCCAGCCTGAAAAGGATCGACACCGGGGAGCTGTTTTTT. The chain combines TRBV28 with TRBJ2-2; D call uncertain. The ends were cut back, 8 bases at V and 3 bases at J, with 13 bases in the middle. In germline, CDR1 is MDHEN, CDR2 SYDVKM. This CDR3 is built from 14 residues.